What follows describes a single T cell receptor (beta chain). There is no known antigen for this receptor. Within one base of it there is no much larger clone, and no base qualities were kept. In the ViraFEST assay, PBMC were stimulated with viral peptide pools, and TCR sequencing was then used to find antigen-specific CD4+ T cell clonotypes based on their expansion. After 10 to 11 days of culture, CD4+ T cells were isolated with the EasySep CD4+ T cell isolation kit. The absence of prior SARS-CoV-2 infection in healthy vaccine recipients was confirmed by negative nucleocapsid antibodies before and after vaccination. Approximately 2.1 million PBMC per well were cultured in IMDM with roughly 5% human AB serum, 10 IU/ml IL-2 and gentamicin, plus 10 ug/ml peptides. Half of the culture medium was replaced with fresh IL-2-containing medium on days 3 and 7. Each peptide stimulation condition was cultured in triplicate wells unless otherwise noted. Using Ficoll-Paque Plus gradient centrifugation, PBMC were separated from whole blood and then either used fresh or cryopreserved at -140C. Overlapping peptide pools spanned the spike proteins of SARS-CoV-2 and the common cold coronaviruses HCoV-NL63, HCoV-OC43 and HCoV-229E. The QIAamp micro DNA kit was used to extract genomic DNA from the cultured CD4+ T cells.

These data belong to a study of vaccination effects on CD4 cells after COVID-19 (dated by TCRdb to between 2022 and 2023). At the level of the whole study: Participants received two doses of either the BNT162b2 or the mRNA-1273 mRNA SARS-CoV-2 vaccine. The study compared SARS-CoV-2 spike-specific CD4+ TCR repertoires before and after mRNA vaccination in COVID-19 convalescent patients and infection-naive vaccine recipients. Altogether, 10 COVID-19 convalescent patients and a few SARS-CoV-2-naive healthy vaccine recipients made up the full study. The Oncomine TCR Beta short-read assay on an Illumina iSeq 100 was used to sequence cultures from other donors in the study.

The method behind the library was the immunoSEQ multiplex PCR assay. DNA from the cultured, isolated CD4+ T cells was subjected to TCR beta CDR3 sequencing. Concerning the study's data processing: The analysis removed non-productive TCR sequences, trimmed reads to the CDR3 region, and retained only CDR3s that were 7 or more amino acids long. Antigen-specific clonotypes were identified using the MANAFEST web app by comparison of expansion in peptide wells against reference cultures. Positive clones required FDR<0.05 expansion versus reference and all other wells, odds ratio above 5, and frequency above 0.1% in two replicate wells. Cross-reactive clonotypes were defined as significantly expanded in SARS-CoV-2 spike wells and in at least one common cold coronavirus spike condition. CDR3 similarity was assessed by Levenshtein distance with the stringdist R package, and unrooted trees were built with ape in R 3.6.1. Imported from immuneACCESS, the table was reduced by TCRdb to in-frame sequences with V and J called. These copies leave out some clones; in studies compared against another copy, an unresolved V gene accounts for under half, and the cause of the remainder is not known. From that table come the V and J calls and clone size; the DNA was used to work out D and trimming. The sample table lists some 65,000 clones, 76% of them with a count of one. About 3% of the sample is held by the ten biggest clonotypes.

The paper as a whole reports these results and caveats: Both infection-induced and vaccine-induced clones contracted markedly at late post-vaccination timepoints, which is consistent with waning T cell responses. Among healthy vaccine recipients, nearly all vaccine-induced clones were SARS-CoV-2 mono-reactive, and just 1 of 255 was cross-reactive with common cold coronaviruses. The study was limited by a small number of convalescent patients, and early post-infection timepoints were lacking.

CDR1 and CDR2 are read off the germline V gene as SGHRS and YFSETQ. Trimming removed 4 bases from V and 3 bases from J, leaving 8 bases between the germline ends. The CDR3 starts with the cysteine, ends with the phenylalanine, and has 14 residues. This entry keeps only the CDR3 DNA: 42 bases, framed from base 1. The chain couples TRBV5-1 to TRBJ2-6; the D gene cannot be resolved reliably. The clonotype comes from a human donor who received a COVID-19 vaccine. The sequencing here drew on CD4+ T cells from PBMCs cultured with HCoV-NL63 spike peptides, taken before COVID-19 vaccination. The sample's cell subset or site, from its label and the paper: HCoV-NL63 spike overlapping peptide pool stimulation. The CDR3 reads as follows: CASSPFIGANVLTF. DNA sequence: TGCGCCAGCAGCCCCTTTATTGGGGCCAACGTCCTGACTTTC.